The 30 T cell receptor beta chains below come from one sample, sequenced in a study of blood T cell repertoires in COVID-19. Sequencing used immunoSEQ multiplex PCR; TCRdb keeps in-frame clones, though not all of them. Of more than 85,000 clones listed, 80% to 95% were seen once; the top ten hold 1.9%. Sequencing used peripheral blood. Receptors were obtained from a woman between 50 and 59 years old with COVID-19, enrolled during active disease.

The V and J genes are TRBV30 and TRBJ2-3; 8 bases align to TRBD1. With 2 bases clipped from V and 2 bases from J, the junction kept 6 bases outside the gene matches. Germline V CDR1 and CDR2: GTSNPN, SVGIG (reference sequence). The CDR3 is made up of 15 amino acids. Here the CDR3 DNA reads TGTGCCTGGAGTCTAGGACAGGGAGACACAGATACGCAGTATTTT. It codes for CAWSLGQGDTDTQYF.

This sequence joins TRBV4-2 and TRBJ2-7; TRBD2 is a possible D gene (6 bases). Trimming stripped 1 base from V and 6 bases from J, with 13 bases between. This CDR3 contains 14 residues. CDR1 is LGHNA and CDR2 is YNFKEQ in the germline V gene. As DNA, the CDR3 is TGTGCCAGCAGCCAAGTCGGGGGAGGTGGCGAGCAGTACTTC. Protein sequence: CASSQVGGGGEQYF.

The V call is TRBV7-9, the J call TRBJ2-3; possible D gene TRBD1, 6 bases. This CDR3 region has 15 residues. Trimming stripped 5 bases from V and 3 bases from J, with 15 bases between. CDR1 and CDR2 from the germline V gene are SEHNR and FQNEAQ (reference sequence). CDR3 bases: TGTGCCAGCAGCGGACGTCACAGGGTAACAGATACGCAGTATTTT. Translated, it gives CASSGRHRVTDTQYF.

The chain employs TRBV15 and TRBJ1-5; D is uncertain. V was cut by 6 bases and J by 0 bases, with 6 bases left in between. The CDR3 runs to 13 residues. Germline lookup yields CDR1 LNHNV and CDR2 YYDKDF (reference sequence). Written as DNA, the CDR3 is TGTGCCACCAGTTCTTATAGCAATCAGCCCCAGCATTTT. As protein: CATSSYSNQPQHF.

V is TRBV6-5 and J is TRBJ2-1, with 11 bases that match TRBD2. V gave up 8 bases and J gave up 3 bases; unmatched junction bases: 6. This CDR3 is built from 15 residues. Germline V gene lookup returns CDR1 MNHEY and CDR2 SVGAGI. The chain's CDR3 is CASWVGTSGYNEQFF. CDR3 DNA sequence: TGTGCCAGCTGGGTAGGGACTAGCGGCTACAATGAGCAGTTCTTC.

CDR3 region: CASSQWTPHNSPLHF. The CDR3 DNA reads TGTGCCAGCAGCCAATGGACTCCCCATAATTCACCCCTCCACTTT. The chain carries TRBV3-1 (or the pseudogene TRBV3-2) and TRBJ1-6; D gene uncertain. The germline V gene encodes CDR1 LGHDT and CDR2 YNNKEL (reference sequence). The length of the CDR3 is 15 residues. Trimming shortened V by 2 bases and J by 5 bases, and 10 bases separated the two germline ends.

The chain couples TRBV6-2 or TRBV6-3 to TRBJ2-7, with 8 bases fitting TRBD2. The germline CDR1 and CDR2 sequences are MNHEY and SVGEGT. The ends lost 2 bases at V and 3 bases at J; junction bases unmatched: 9. The CDR3 totals 16 residues. The chain's CDR3 is CASSYDKLAGNYEQYF. DNA for the CDR3: TGTGCCAGCAGTTACGATAAATTAGCGGGGAACTACGAGCAGTACTTC.

V gene TRBV24-1 combines with J gene TRBJ1-5; the D gene is possibly TRBD1 (6 bases). Germline V CDR1 and CDR2: KGHDR, SFDVKD. V was pared by 1 base and J by 4 bases, with 13 bases between. The CDR3 covers 16 residues. The CDR3 DNA sequence: TGTGCCACCAGTGATTTATGGCAGGGGTTAAATCAGCCCCAGCATTTT. Protein: CATSDLWQGLNQPQHF.

This clone was recorded a few times. The V gene is TRBV13, the J gene TRBJ2-7, with 7 bases that match TRBD2. The germline CDR1 and CDR2 sequences are PRHDT and FYEKMQ (reference sequence). The CDR3 runs 13 residues. Germline trimming cut 5 bases from V and 2 bases from J; bases unmatched to any gene: 3. The CDR3 here is CASSPRGAYEQYF. DNA of the CDR3: TGTGCCAGCAGCCCACGGGGGGCCTACGAGCAGTACTTC.

The chain recombines TRBV6-1 with TRBJ2-1; D may be TRBD1 (6 bases). The V gene lost 11 bases and the J gene lost 5 bases, with 13 bases spanning the gap. CDR3 size: 12 residues. CDR1 MNHNS and CDR2 SASEGT come from the germline V gene. In DNA form, the CDR3 reads TGTGCCGTCACAGGGAAGGACAATGAGCAGTTCTTC. Translation: CAVTGKDNEQFF.

The J gene is TRBJ1-6, the V gene TRBV18, with 7 bases aligning to TRBD1. The junction had 8 bases not matched to a gene; V was cut back by 2 bases and J by 10 bases. The CDR3 is made up of 15 amino acids. Germline values: CDR1 KGHSH, CDR2 LQKENI. CDR3 loop: CASSPFEGAGSPLHF. CDR3 nucleotide sequence: TGTGCCAGCTCACCATTTGAGGGGGCGGGCTCACCCCTCCACTTT.

This clone appeared a single time. J is TRBJ2-3 and V is TRBV7-9; TRBD1 aligns across 8 bases. The CDR3 has 12 residues. V shed 5 bases and J 6 bases; nucleotides not matched to a gene: 1. The germline V gene encodes CDR1 SEHNR and CDR2 FQNEAQ (reference sequence). For the CDR3, the DNA is TGTGCCAGCAGCGACAGGGGCGATACGCAGTATTTT. Amino acids: CASSDRGDTQYF.

The rearrangement uses TRBV3-1 (or the pseudogene TRBV3-2) and TRBJ1-2; tentatively, D is TRBD1 (6 bases). Germline CDR1 is LGHDT and CDR2 is YNNKEL (reference sequence). Trimming cost V 1 base and J 7 bases, with 28 bases left between them. The length of the CDR3 is 19 residues. The CDR3 reads CASSQGWGRFLSGGGGYTF. CDR3 coding DNA: TGTGCCAGCAGCCAAGGATGGGGGCGGTTCTTATCGGGAGGTGGTGGCTACACCTTC.

This chain connects TRBV7-6 to TRBJ1-1; D gene uncertain. V lost 0 bases and J 0 bases, leaving 8 bases between the germline ends. In germline, CDR1 is SGHVS, CDR2 FNYEAQ. The CDR3 runs 15 residues. Written as DNA, the CDR3 is TGTGCCAGCAGCTTAGCGGGCGGGGTGAACACTGAAGCTTTCTTT. Protein sequence: CASSLAGGVNTEAFF.

This clone was counted once. This chain links TRBV7-3 with TRBJ2-2, with D possibly TRBD2 on 5 matching bases. This CDR3 is built from 18 residues. Germline V lookup: CDR1 SGHTA, CDR2 FQGTGA. Trimming cost V 2 bases and J 6 bases, with 22 bases left between them. Here the CDR3 reads CASSLESLRTGNPGELFF. The DNA for the CDR3 is TGTGCCAGCAGCTTAGAATCTCTCCGGACGGGAAATCCCGGGGAGCTGTTTTTT.

V and J are TRBV4-3 and TRBJ2-1; D is undetermined. Trimming pared 3 bases from V and 8 bases from J, leaving 14 bases between. This CDR3 contains 14 residues. The germline V gene encodes CDR1 LGHNA and CDR2 YSLEER. CDR3 DNA: TGCGCCAGCAGCCACACCCCCGGTCGCGATGAGCAGTTCTTC. This encodes CASSHTPGRDEQFF.

V and J are TRBV11-2 and TRBJ1-2, with TRBD1 matching 11 bases. Germline assignment: CDR1 SGHAT and CDR2 FQNNGV. The V segment lost 5 bases and the J segment 5 bases; nucleotides outside the gene matches: 7. The CDR3 is made up of 15 amino acids. The CDR3 protein is CASSPGQGARYGYTF. In nucleotides, the CDR3 is TGTGCCAGCAGCCCTGGACAGGGGGCGCGTTATGGCTACACCTTC.

The V and J genes are TRBV18 and TRBJ2-1, with a weak D call TRBD1 (6 bases). The CDR3 runs 15 residues. Deletions cut 1 base from V and 9 bases from J, with 16 bases between. Germline V CDR1 and CDR2: KGHSH, LQKENI. CDR3: CASSPQSRDTFEQFF. Written as DNA, the CDR3 is TGTGCCAGCTCACCACAGTCCCGGGACACTTTTGAGCAGTTCTTC. Looking up the rest from reference TRBV18 and TRBJ2-1 gives the full variable domain: NAGVMQNPRHLVRRRGQEARLRCSPMKGHSHVYWYRQLPEEGLKFMVYLQKENIIDESGMPKERFSAEFPKEGPSILRIQQVVRGDSAAYFCASSPQSRDTFEQFFGPGTRLTVL.

The chain uses TRBV19 and TRBJ1-2; perhaps TRBD1 as D (5 bases). The V and J ends lost 7 bases and 2 bases respectively, with 11 bases between them. This CDR3 spans 13 amino acids. Germline V gives CDR1 LNHDA, CDR2 SQIVND (reference sequence). CDR3 in DNA: TGTGCCAGTACCCTGACAGAAAACTATGGCTACACCTTC. Amino acids: CASTLTENYGYTF.

This clone came up many times. V usage is TRBV24-1 and J usage is TRBJ2-2; 8 bases are shared with TRBD2. The CDR3 runs to 17 residues. Germline CDR1 reads KGHDR; CDR2 reads SFDVKD. The V gene end was trimmed by 3 bases and the J gene end by 0 bases; junction bases not matched to a gene: 5. The CDR3 is CATSDPSGFANTGELFF. The CDR3 nucleotides read TGTGCCACCAGTGATCCTAGCGGGTTCGCGAACACCGGGGAGCTGTTTTTT.

V gene TRBV24-1 combines with J gene TRBJ2-3, with 10 bases aligning to TRBD1. Trimming cost V 5 bases and J 2 bases; bases outside gene matches: 9. The length of the CDR3 is 17 residues. Germline-derived CDR1 and CDR2 are KGHDR and SFDVKD. The CDR3 sequence: CATSAPRQGAYTDTQYF. As DNA, the CDR3 is TGTGCCACCAGTGCCCCTCGACAGGGGGCCTACACAGATACGCAGTATTTT.

This clone was detected only once. The rearrangement links TRBV5-1 to TRBJ1-1, with a tentative D call TRBD1 (6 bases). The CDR3 spans 14 residues. Per the germline V gene, CDR1 is SGHRS and CDR2 is YFSETQ. Trimming shortened V by 4 bases and J by 0 bases, and 10 bases separated the two germline ends. In nucleotides, the CDR3 is TGCGCCAGCAGCAAGAGGACAGTGAACACTGAAGCTTTCTTT. Translating it yields CASSKRTVNTEAFF. The variable domain in full, completed from reference TRBV5-1 and TRBJ1-1, reads KAGVTQTPRYLIKTRGQQVTLSCSPISGHRSVSWYQQTPGQGLQFLFEYFSETQRNKGNFPGRFSGRQFSNSRSEMNVSTLELGDSALYLCASSKRTVNTEAFFGQGTRLTVV.

The genes are TRBV6-2 or TRBV6-3 and TRBJ2-1, with no clear D. CDR1 and CDR2 from the germline V gene are MNHEY and SVGEGT. The CDR3 is 14 residues long. The germline V and J ends were trimmed by 3 bases and 6 bases, with 12 bases remaining between them. As DNA, the CDR3 is TGTGCCAGCAGTTATTTTTTGGAGAGCAATGAGCAGTTCTTC. This gives the protein CASSYFLESNEQFF.

J is TRBJ2-2 and V is TRBV5-8; no clear D. The ends were cut back, 1 base at V and 3 bases at J, with 7 bases in the middle. This CDR3 has 14 amino acids. CDR1 is SGHTS, CDR2 YDEGEE, per germline. The DNA for the CDR3 is TGTGCCAGCAGCTTGCATTTAGACACCGGGGAGCTGTTTTTT. Translation: CASSLHLDTGELFF.

The J gene is TRBJ1-2, the V gene TRBV5-4; D gene unclear. Germline V gene data show CDR1 as SGHNT and CDR2 as YYREEE (reference sequence). The CDR3 loop spans 15 amino acids. The germline V and J ends were trimmed by 0 bases and 2 bases, with 11 bases remaining between them. CDR3 coding DNA: TGTGCCAGCAGCTTGGAAGGGAGGCGAAACTATGGCTACACCTTC. Translation gives CASSLEGRRNYGYTF.

V and J are TRBV10-2 and TRBJ2-7; 7 bases map to TRBD1. Germline values: CDR1 WSHSY, CDR2 SAAADI. CDR3 length equals 17 residues. V gave up 8 bases and J gave up 4 bases; unmatched junction bases: 20. The CDR3 nucleotides read TGCGCCAGCTGGGGCCTCCAACGGGACAGACGTTCTTACGAGCAGTACTTC. It encodes CASWGLQRDRRSYEQYF.

V is TRBV5-1 and J is TRBJ1-2, with 7 bases matching TRBD1. In germline, CDR1 is SGHRS, CDR2 YFSETQ. This CDR3 spans 15 amino acids. Trimming removed 1 base from V and 4 bases from J; junction bases left unmatched: 7. In nucleotides, the CDR3 is TGCGCCAGCAGCTTGCAGGCAGGGACAGCCTATGGCTACACCTTC. Translation: CASSLQAGTAYGYTF.

This clone was detected once. This chain joins TRBV30 and TRBJ2-1; TRBD1 aligns across 7 bases. Germline V gene data show CDR1 as GTSNPN and CDR2 as SVGIG (reference sequence). CDR3 length: 12 amino acids. V gave up 1 base and J gave up 8 bases; unmatched junction bases: 2. The chain's CDR3 is CAWSDQGDEQFF. DNA of the CDR3: TGTGCCTGGAGTGACCAGGGGGATGAGCAGTTCTTC. The variable domain in full, completed from reference TRBV30 and TRBJ2-1, reads SQTIHQWPATLVQPVGSPLSLECTVEGTSNPNLYWYRQAAGRGLQLLFYSVGIGQISSEVPQNLSASRPQDRQFILSSKKLLLSDSGFYLCAWSDQGDEQFFGPGTRLTVL.

The rearrangement uses TRBV5-5 and TRBJ1-2; D not certain. The germline gives CDR1 SGHKS, CDR2 YYEKEE (reference sequence). Trimming took off 3 bases at V and 2 bases at J, with 8 bases between the two ends. There are 13 residues in the CDR3. The CDR3, as DNA: TGTGCCAGCAGCTACGGGTCGAACTATGGCTACACCTTC. This codes for CASSYGSNYGYTF.

J is TRBJ1-6 and V is TRBV11-3, with 8 bases that match TRBD1. V gave up 1 base and J gave up 9 bases; unmatched junction bases: 2. The CDR3 loop spans 14 amino acids. Germline assignment: CDR1 SGHNT and CDR2 YENEEA. CDR3 loop: CASSLGQGSSPLHF. CDR3 DNA sequence: TGTGCCAGCAGCTTAGGACAGGGGAGTTCACCCCTCCACTTT. Looking up the rest from reference TRBV11-3 and TRBJ1-6 gives the full variable domain: EAGVVQSPRYKIIEKKQPVAFWCNPISGHNTLYWYLQNLGQGPELLIRYENEEAVDDSQLPKDRFSAERLKGVDSTLKIQPAELGDSAVYLCASSLGQGSSPLHFGNGTRLTVT.